A single sample is the source of the 9 T cell receptor beta chains below, sequenced in a study of blood T cell repertoires in COVID-19. The data were produced by immunoSEQ multiplex PCR, yet TCRdb's version contains in-frame clones alone and is incomplete. The sample includes around 82,000 clones, almost 85% of them seen just once. The specimen sequenced was peripheral blood. Receptors originate from a man in his forties or fifties with COVID-19, enrolled during active disease.

This clone was counted only a few times. The CDR3, as DNA: TGTGCCAGCAGTCCCCGGGACCGGAGGGGCTATGGCTACACCTTC. Translating gives CASSPRDRRGYGYTF. The chain couples TRBV27 to TRBJ1-2; a weak D match, TRBD1 (5 bases). Trimming pared 5 bases from V and 4 bases from J, leaving 17 bases between. The germline V gene has CDR1 MNHEY and CDR2 SMNVEV (reference sequence). The CDR3 loop spans 15 amino acids.

The chain recombines TRBV6-6 with TRBJ1-6, with 7 bases identical to TRBD1. The trim removed 5 bases at V and 8 bases at J, leaving 6 bases unmatched. The length of the CDR3 is 14 residues. Germline V CDR1 and CDR2: MNHNY, SVGAGI (reference sequence). The DNA of the CDR3 is TGTGCCAGCAGTACCGGGACAGAGTATTCACCCCTCCACTTT. Residues: CASSTGTEYSPLHF.

The chain employs TRBV4-2 and TRBJ2-1, with TRBD2 matching 8 bases. The CDR3 covers 17 residues. With 3 bases clipped from V and 7 bases from J, the junction kept 14 bases outside the gene matches. Germline loops: CDR1 LGHNA, CDR2 YNFKEQ. CDR3 coding DNA: TGTGCCAGCAGCCAGCCCAAACCGGGACTAGTTGTGAATGAGCAGTTCTTC. Residues: CASSQPKPGLVVNEQFF.

The chain uses TRBV24-1 and TRBJ2-2; D is ambiguous. Germline assignment: CDR1 KGHDR and CDR2 SFDVKD. Trimming cost V 0 bases and J 1 base, with 5 bases left between them. The CDR3 contains 15 residues. Here the CDR3 DNA reads TGTGCCACCAGTGATTTGCTAGGGAACACCGGGGAGCTGTTTTTT. It specifies CATSDLLGNTGELFF.

This chain uses TRBV6-4 with TRBJ1-3; D call uncertain. CDR3 length: 15 amino acids. The V end lost 3 bases, the J end lost 0 bases, and 9 bases lay between the germline ends. Germline CDR1 is MRHNA and CDR2 is SNTAGT. The CDR3 DNA reads as TGTGCCAGCAGTGAGCAGGTCATCTCTGGAAACACCATATATTTT. This sequence encodes CASSEQVISGNTIYF.

The chain joins TRBV24-1 to TRBJ1-2; D is ambiguous. Germline CDR1 KGHDR, CDR2 SFDVKD. The V end lost 5 bases, the J end lost 4 bases, and 16 bases lay between the germline ends. The CDR3 spans 15 residues. CDR3 protein: CATSVSGQTSYGYTF. CDR3 bases: TGTGCCACCAGTGTCTCGGGTCAGACTTCCTATGGCTACACCTTC.

The CDR3 region is CASSVGLGTAEETQYF. The CDR3 coding sequence is TGTGCCAGCAGCGTTGGCCTCGGGACTGCTGAAGAGACCCAGTACTTC. The chain joins TRBV9 to TRBJ2-5; TRBD2 might be the D (6 bases). Per the germline V gene, CDR1 is SGDLS and CDR2 is YYNGEE. The ends were cut back, 2 bases at V and 3 bases at J, with 17 bases in the middle. This CDR3 has 16 residues.

CDR3 sequence reads: CASSEDSRAQHF. The CDR3 bases are TGTGCCAGCAGTGAGGACAGCAGGGCCCAGCATTTT. This sequence joins TRBV12-3 or TRBV12-4 and TRBJ1-5; D is possibly TRBD1 (6 bases). Trimming removed 5 bases from V and 11 bases from J, with 13 bases in between. The CDR3 totals 12 residues.

V and J are TRBV7-3 and TRBJ2-5, with 8 bases that match TRBD2. Looked up from germline, CDR1 is SGHTA and CDR2 is FQGTGA. V was clipped by 3 bases and J by 2 bases; unmatched bases: 8. The CDR3 consists of 16 residues. The CDR3 reads CASSLRAGEGQETQYF. The DNA of the CDR3 is TGTGCCAGCAGCTTGCGAGCGGGAGAGGGACAAGAGACCCAGTACTTC. The variable domain in full, with the rest retrieved from reference TRBV7-3 and TRBJ2-5, is GAGVSQTPSNKVTEKGKYVELRCDPISGHTALYWYRQSLGQGPEFLIYFQGTGAADDSGLPNDRFFAVRPEGSVSTLKIQRTERGDSAVYLCASSLRAGEGQETQYFGPGTRLLVL.